These T cell receptor beta chains were read from a single sample in a study of blood T cell repertoires in COVID-19. The assay was immunoSEQ multiplex PCR, and TCRdb's table has in-frame clones only and misses some. The profile covers 170,000 or so clones, with around 86% appearing a single time and less than 3% taken by the ten largest. What was sequenced was peripheral blood. These receptors all come from a middle-aged man with active or convalescent COVID-19. The CDR3 runs from the conserved cysteine through the conserved F or W. A D gene is named only where the DNA matches it firmly.

d_call | j_call | v_call | cdr3_aa
NA | TRBJ1-2 | TRBV24-1 | CATSGEDGYTF
NA | TRBJ2-1 | TRBV6-2/TRBV6-3 | CASSDPRGGDEQFF
TRBD2 | TRBJ2-1 | TRBV28 | CASSSLLAGGLDEQFF
NA | TRBJ2-2 | TRBV11-2 | CASSLTSHTGELFF
TRBD1 | TRBJ1-3 | TRBV10-3 | CAISPDRVGNTIYF
NA | TRBJ1-2 | TRBV5-6 | CASSLGQELYGYTF
NA | TRBJ2-3 | TRBV4-1 | CASSQTTGADTQYF
TRBD1 | TRBJ1-1 | TRBV28 | CASREDRALSEAFF
NA | TRBJ1-5 | TRBV15 | CATSSGASSWGNQPQHF
NA | TRBJ1-5 | TRBV30 | CAWSTRLNRPQHF
TRBD2 | TRBJ2-1 | TRBV6-4 | CASSRSGTYNEQFF
TRBD2 | TRBJ2-3 | TRBV7-7 | CASSRLAGGPFSTDTQYF
NA | TRBJ1-3 | TRBV5-1 | CASSLPSGDSGNTIYF
NA | TRBJ2-7 | TRBV29-1 | CSVQGGSYEQYF
TRBD1 | TRBJ1-2 | TRBV3-1/TRBV3-2 | CASSQAPGQGVHTF
NA | TRBJ1-2 | TRBV3-1/TRBV3-2 | CASSQAEIRDGYTF
NA | TRBJ1-2 | TRBV7-9 | CASSLGGANYGYTF
TRBD1 | TRBJ1-5 | TRBV12-3/TRBV12-4 | CASSDRGREPQHF
NA | TRBJ2-5 | TRBV3-1/TRBV3-2 | CASSQQGRETQYF
TRBD2 | TRBJ2-1 | TRBV9 | CASSVGFSGDEQFF
TRBD1 | TRBJ2-3 | TRBV5-4 | CASSLKKGAQQDTQYF
NA | TRBJ1-5 | TRBV3-1/TRBV3-2 | CASSRSGNQPQHF
NA | TRBJ2-1 | TRBV19 | CASRTRGSYNEQFF
NA | TRBJ1-4 | TRBV30 | CAWSGQGSEKLFF
TRBD1 | TRBJ2-5 | TRBV12-5 | CASGLVQGAWKETQYF
TRBD1 | TRBJ1-2 | TRBV24-1 | CAVERGTGLNGYTF
TRBD1 | TRBJ1-3 | TRBV19 | CASSTGGGNTIYF
TRBD1 | TRBJ2-7 | TRBV6-4 | CASSDPPGQGKNEQYF
NA | TRBJ2-3 | TRBV28 | CASSRDGGGTDTQYF
TRBD1 | TRBJ1-1 | TRBV19 | CASRDRGGNTEAFF
NA | TRBJ2-5 | TRBV4-1 | CASSETGWETQYF
TRBD1 | TRBJ1-5 | TRBV27 | CASREQGISNQPQHF
NA | TRBJ2-3 | TRBV5-6 | CASSLVFGADTQYF
NA | TRBJ1-3 | TRBV19 | CASSIPRFSGNTIYF
NA | TRBJ1-6 | TRBV27 | CASSSSWGGNNSPLHF
NA | TRBJ1-2 | TRBV3-1/TRBV3-2 | CASSQGLRDIYGYTF
TRBD2 | TRBJ2-3 | TRBV13 | CASSPLAGGEDTQYF
TRBD1 | TRBJ2-5 | TRBV5-1 | CASSLAGTGIMQTQYF
TRBD1 | TRBJ1-3 | TRBV2 | CASTTGGFSGNTIYF
TRBD2 | TRBJ2-3 | TRBV30 | CAWSSLAGESDTQYF
NA | TRBJ1-6 | TRBV5-1 | CASSLDRAETGSPLHF
NA | TRBJ1-2 | TRBV29-1 | CSQTETNYGYTF
TRBD1 | TRBJ2-2 | TRBV7-3 | CASSPDRVENTGELFF
NA | TRBJ1-4 | TRBV25-1 | CATGGKGATNEKLFF
NA | TRBJ1-1 | TRBV10-2 | CASSEFPTGRNTEAFF
NA | TRBJ1-6 | TRBV15 | CATSREQGNSPLHF
NA | TRBJ2-2 | TRBV29-1 | CSVHRDANTGELFF
TRBD1 | TRBJ2-2 | TRBV5-6 | CASSPDRGTNTGELFF
NA | TRBJ1-2 | TRBV7-8 | CASSLAPGQGYGYTF
NA | TRBJ1-1 | TRBV11-2 | CASSLNGRSDAFF
TRBD2 | TRBJ2-1 | TRBV4-1 | CASSQETSGGYEQFF
NA | TRBJ2-5 | TRBV7-6 | CASSSREETQYF
NA | TRBJ1-2 | TRBV18 | CASSPLGRQDADYGYTF
TRBD2 | TRBJ2-7 | TRBV28 | CASRGAGNSYEQYF
TRBD1 | TRBJ2-5 | TRBV10-3 | CAIKNDRGRETQYF
TRBD2 | TRBJ2-1 | TRBV2 | CASSAAGRPYNEQFF
TRBD1 | TRBJ1-4 | TRBV28 | CASKSGQGGDEKLFF
NA | TRBJ1-3 | TRBV18 | CASSPTVGNTIYF
TRBD1 | TRBJ1-6 | TRBV27 | CASSVTGGPNSPLHF
TRBD1 | TRBJ2-7 | TRBV7-2 | CASSMDRASYEQYF